This TCR beta chain comes out of a study of blood T cell repertoires in COVID-19. In the authors' workflow: Quantification of nucleated cells was approximated via reference gene primer amplification. The method was immunoSEQ multiplex PCR; TCRdb's version includes in-frame clones alone and lacks a portion of them. The V and J calls and clone size are taken from that table; D and trimming were inferred from the DNA. The sample consists of roughly 150,000 clones, about four fifths of them appearing once. CDR3 length: 18 residues. The TCR comes from a man between 70 and 80 years old who had recovered from COVID-19. V gene TRBV21-1 combines with J gene TRBJ2-4; the table assigns TRBD2, which was not confirmed against the DNA. TRBV21-1 is a pseudogene segment. The sequencing input was peripheral blood. CDR3 nucleotide sequence: TGTGCCAGCAGCTGGCGGCGTGACGGTTCCCTAGCCAAAAACATTCAGTACTTC. It encodes CASSWRRDGSLAKNIQYF.